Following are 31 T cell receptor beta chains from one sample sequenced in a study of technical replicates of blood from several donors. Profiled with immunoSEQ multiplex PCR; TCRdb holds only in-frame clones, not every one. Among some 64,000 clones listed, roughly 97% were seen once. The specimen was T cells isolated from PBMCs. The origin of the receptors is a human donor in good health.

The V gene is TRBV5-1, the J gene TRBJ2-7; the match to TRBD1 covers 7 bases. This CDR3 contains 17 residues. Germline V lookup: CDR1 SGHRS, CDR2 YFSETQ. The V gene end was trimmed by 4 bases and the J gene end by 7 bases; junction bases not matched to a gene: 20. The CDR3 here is CASSPGTVPTPSMEQYF. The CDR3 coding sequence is TGCGCCAGCAGCCCCGGGACAGTCCCAACCCCCAGCATGGAGCAGTACTTC.

The CDR3 region has the DNA TGTGCCAGCATCGGGACAGGAAGAGACTCCTACGAGCAGTACTTC. Translation gives CASIGTGRDSYEQYF. The rearrangement uses TRBV28 and TRBJ2-7, with 8 bases that match TRBD1. Germline V gene lookup returns CDR1 MDHEN and CDR2 SYDVKM. Trimming cost V 7 bases and J 0 bases; bases outside gene matches: 8. The CDR3 is 15 amino acids.

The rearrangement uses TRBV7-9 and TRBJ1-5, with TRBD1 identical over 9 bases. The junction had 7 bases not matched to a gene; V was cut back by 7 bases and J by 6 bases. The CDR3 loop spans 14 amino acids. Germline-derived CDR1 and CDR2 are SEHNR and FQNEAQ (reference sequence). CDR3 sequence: CASTQGQGGQPQHF. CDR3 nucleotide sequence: TGTGCCAGCACCCAGGGACAGGGTGGTCAGCCCCAGCATTTT.

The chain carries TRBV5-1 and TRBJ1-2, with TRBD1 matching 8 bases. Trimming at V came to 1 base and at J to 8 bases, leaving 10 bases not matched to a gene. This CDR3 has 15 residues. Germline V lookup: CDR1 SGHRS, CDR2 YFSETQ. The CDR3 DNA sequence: TGCGCCAGCAGCTTGATGACAGGGGACCCCGGCGGCTACACCTTC. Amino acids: CASSLMTGDPGGYTF.

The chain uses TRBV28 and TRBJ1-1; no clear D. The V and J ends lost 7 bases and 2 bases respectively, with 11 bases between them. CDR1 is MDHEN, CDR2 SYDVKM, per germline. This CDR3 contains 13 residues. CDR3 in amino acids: CASTSHINTEAFF. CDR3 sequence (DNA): TGTGCCAGCACTAGCCACATTAACACTGAAGCTTTCTTT.

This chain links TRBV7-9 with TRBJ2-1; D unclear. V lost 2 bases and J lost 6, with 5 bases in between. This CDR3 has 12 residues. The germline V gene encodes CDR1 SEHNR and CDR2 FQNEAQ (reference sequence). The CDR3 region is CASSLLRNEQFF. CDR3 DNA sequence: TGTGCCAGCAGCTTACTCCGCAATGAGCAGTTCTTC.

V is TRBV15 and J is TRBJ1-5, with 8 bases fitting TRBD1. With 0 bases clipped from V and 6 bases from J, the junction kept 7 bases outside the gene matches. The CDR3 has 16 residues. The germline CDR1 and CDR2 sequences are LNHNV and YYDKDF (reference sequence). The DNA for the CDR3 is TGTGCCACCAGCAGAGATTATGGGCAGGGGGCTCAGCCCCAGCATTTT. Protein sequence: CATSRDYGQGAQPQHF.

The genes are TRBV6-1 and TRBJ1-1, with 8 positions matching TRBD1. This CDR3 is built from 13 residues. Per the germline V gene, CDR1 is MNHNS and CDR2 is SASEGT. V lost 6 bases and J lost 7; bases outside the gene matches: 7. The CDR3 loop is CASRKTGDNEAFF. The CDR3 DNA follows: TGTGCCAGCAGGAAGACAGGGGATAATGAAGCTTTCTTT.

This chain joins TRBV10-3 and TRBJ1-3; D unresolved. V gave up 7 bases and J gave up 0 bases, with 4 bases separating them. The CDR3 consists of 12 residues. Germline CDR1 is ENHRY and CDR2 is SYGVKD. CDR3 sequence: CAITSSGNTIYF. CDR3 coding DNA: TGTGCCATCACCAGCTCTGGAAACACCATATATTTT.

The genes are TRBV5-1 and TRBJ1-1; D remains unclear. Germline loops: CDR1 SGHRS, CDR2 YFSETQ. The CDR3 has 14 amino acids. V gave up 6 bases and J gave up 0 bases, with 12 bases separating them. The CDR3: CASNRGGLNTEAFF. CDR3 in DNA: TGCGCCAGCAACCGGGGAGGGTTGAACACTGAAGCTTTCTTT.

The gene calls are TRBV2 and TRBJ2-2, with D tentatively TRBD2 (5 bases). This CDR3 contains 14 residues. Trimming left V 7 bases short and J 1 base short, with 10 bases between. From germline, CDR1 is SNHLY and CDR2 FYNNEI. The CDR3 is CASIRTVNTGELFF. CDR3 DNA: TGTGCCAGCATTCGGACTGTGAACACCGGGGAGCTGTTTTTT.

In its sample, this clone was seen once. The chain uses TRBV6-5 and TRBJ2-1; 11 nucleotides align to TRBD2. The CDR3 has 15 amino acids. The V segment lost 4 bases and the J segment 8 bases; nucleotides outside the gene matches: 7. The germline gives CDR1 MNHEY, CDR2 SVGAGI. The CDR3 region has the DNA TGTGCCAGCAGTTTGCTAGCGGGGGGCAGGGATGAGCAGTTCTTC. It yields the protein CASSLLAGGRDEQFF.

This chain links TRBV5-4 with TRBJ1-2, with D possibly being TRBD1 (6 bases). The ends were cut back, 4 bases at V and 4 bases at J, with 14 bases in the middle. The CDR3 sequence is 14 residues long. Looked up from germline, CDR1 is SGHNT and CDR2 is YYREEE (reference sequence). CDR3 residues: CASSEDGQSYGYTF. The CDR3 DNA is TGTGCCAGCAGCGAGGACGGACAGAGCTATGGCTACACCTTC. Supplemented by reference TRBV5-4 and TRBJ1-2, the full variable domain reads ETGVTQSPTHLIKTRGQQVTLRCSSQSGHNTVSWYQQALGQGPQFIFQYYREEENGRGNFPPRFSGLQFPNYSSELNVNALELDDSALYLCASSEDGQSYGYTFGSGTRLTVV.

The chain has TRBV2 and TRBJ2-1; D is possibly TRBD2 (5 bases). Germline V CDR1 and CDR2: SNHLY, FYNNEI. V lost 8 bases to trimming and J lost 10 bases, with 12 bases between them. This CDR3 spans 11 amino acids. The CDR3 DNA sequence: TGTGCCAGCGCGGGTAGGGAAGAGCAGTTCTTC. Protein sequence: CASAGREEQFF.

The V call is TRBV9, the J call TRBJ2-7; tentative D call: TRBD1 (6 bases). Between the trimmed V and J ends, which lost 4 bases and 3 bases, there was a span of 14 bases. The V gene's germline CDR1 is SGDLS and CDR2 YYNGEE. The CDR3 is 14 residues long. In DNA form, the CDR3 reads TGTGCCAGCAGCCCCCGGACAGACTACTACGAGCAGTACTTC. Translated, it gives CASSPRTDYYEQYF.

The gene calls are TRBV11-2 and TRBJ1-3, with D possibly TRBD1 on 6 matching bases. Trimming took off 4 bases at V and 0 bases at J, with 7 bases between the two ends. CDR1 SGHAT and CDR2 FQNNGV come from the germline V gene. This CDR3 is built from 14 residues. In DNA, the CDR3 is TGTGCCAGCAGCTCGGGACACTCTGGAAACACCATATATTTT. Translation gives CASSSGHSGNTIYF.

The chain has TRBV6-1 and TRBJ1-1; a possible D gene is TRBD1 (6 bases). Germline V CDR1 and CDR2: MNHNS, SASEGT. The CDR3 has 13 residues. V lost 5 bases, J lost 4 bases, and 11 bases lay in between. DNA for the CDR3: TGTGCCAGCAGTCCACAGGGAACCACTGAAGCTTTCTTT. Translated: CASSPQGTTEAFF.

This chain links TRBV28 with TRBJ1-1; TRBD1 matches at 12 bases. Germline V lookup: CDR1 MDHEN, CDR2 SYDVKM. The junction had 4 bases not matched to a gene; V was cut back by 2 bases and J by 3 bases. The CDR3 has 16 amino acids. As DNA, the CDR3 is TGTGCCAGCAGTTTAGGGACAGGGGGCGGATACACTGAAGCTTTCTTT. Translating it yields CASSLGTGGGYTEAFF. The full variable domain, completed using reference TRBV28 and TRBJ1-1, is DVKVTQSSRYLVKRTGEKVFLECVQDMDHENMFWYRQDPGLGLRLIYFSYDVKMKEKGDIPEGYSVSREKKERFSLILESASTNQTSMYLCASSLGTGGGYTEAFFGQGTRLTVV.

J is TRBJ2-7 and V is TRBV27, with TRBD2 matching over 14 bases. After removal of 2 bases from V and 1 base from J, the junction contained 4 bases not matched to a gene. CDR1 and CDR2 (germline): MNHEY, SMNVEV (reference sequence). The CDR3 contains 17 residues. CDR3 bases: TGTGCCAGCAGTTTAAGCCGACTAGCGGGAGGGTCCTACGAGCAGTACTTC. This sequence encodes CASSLSRLAGGSYEQYF.

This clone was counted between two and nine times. Written as DNA, the CDR3 is TGTGCCAGCAGCCGGGACAGGGCCAATGAGCAGTTCTTC. This encodes CASSRDRANEQFF. The rearrangement uses TRBV27 and TRBJ2-1; 9 positions agree with TRBD1. The CDR3 spans 13 residues. Germline values: CDR1 MNHEY, CDR2 SMNVEV (reference sequence). The junction had 3 bases not matched to a gene; V was cut back by 6 bases and J by 6 bases.

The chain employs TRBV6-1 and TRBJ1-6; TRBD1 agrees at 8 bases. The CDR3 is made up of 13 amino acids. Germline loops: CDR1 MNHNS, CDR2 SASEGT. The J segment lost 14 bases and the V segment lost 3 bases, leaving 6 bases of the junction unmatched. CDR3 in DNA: TGTGCCAGCAGTGACAGACAGGGGTTGGCCCTCCACTTT. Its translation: CASSDRQGLALHF.

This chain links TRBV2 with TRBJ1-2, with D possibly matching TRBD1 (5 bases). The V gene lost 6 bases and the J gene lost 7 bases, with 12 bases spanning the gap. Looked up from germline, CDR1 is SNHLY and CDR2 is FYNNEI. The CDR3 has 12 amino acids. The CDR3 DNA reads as TGTGCCAGCAGGAGTGGGGCGCTTGGCTACACCTTC. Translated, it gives CASRSGALGYTF.

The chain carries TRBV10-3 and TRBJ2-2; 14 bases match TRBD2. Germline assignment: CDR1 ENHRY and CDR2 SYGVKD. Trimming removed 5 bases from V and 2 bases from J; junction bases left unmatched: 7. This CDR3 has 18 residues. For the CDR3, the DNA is TGTGCCATCAGTAGAGGGACTAGCGGGGGATCAAACACCGGGGAGCTGTTTTTT. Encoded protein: CAISRGTSGGSNTGELFF.

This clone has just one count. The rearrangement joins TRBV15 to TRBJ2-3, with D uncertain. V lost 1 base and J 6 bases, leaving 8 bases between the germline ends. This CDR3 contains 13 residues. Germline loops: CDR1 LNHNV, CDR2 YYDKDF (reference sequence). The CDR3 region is CATSRADTDTQYF. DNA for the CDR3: TGTGCCACCAGCAGAGCAGATACGGATACGCAGTATTTT.

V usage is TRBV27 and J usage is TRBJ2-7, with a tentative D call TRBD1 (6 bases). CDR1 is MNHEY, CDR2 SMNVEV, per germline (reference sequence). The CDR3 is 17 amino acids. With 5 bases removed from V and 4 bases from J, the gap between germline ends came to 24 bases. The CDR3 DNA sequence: TGTGCCAGCAGTATAGGGACACAAACATCCGCTGTGTACGAGCAGTACTTC. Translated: CASSIGTQTSAVYEQYF.

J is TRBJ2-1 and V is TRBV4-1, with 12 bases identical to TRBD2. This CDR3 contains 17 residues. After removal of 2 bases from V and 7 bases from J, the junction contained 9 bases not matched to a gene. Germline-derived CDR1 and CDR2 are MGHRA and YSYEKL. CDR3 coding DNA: TGCGCCAGCAGCCAACCGACTAGCGGGGGCCGAGGGAATGAGCAGTTCTTC. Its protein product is CASSQPTSGGRGNEQFF.

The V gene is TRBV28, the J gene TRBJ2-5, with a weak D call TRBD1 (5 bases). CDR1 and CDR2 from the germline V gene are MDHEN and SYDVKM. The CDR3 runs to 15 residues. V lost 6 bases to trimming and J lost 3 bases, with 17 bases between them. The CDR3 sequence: CASSLPGSVKETQYF. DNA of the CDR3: TGTGCCAGCAGCCTCCCAGGGTCTGTGAAAGAGACCCAGTACTTC.

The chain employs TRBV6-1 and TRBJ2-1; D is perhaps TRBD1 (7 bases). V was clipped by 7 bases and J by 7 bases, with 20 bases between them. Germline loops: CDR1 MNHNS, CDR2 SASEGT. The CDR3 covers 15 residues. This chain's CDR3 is CASTPSAGGPNEQFF. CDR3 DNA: TGTGCCAGCACACCCAGCGCAGGGGGGCCGAATGAGCAGTTCTTC.

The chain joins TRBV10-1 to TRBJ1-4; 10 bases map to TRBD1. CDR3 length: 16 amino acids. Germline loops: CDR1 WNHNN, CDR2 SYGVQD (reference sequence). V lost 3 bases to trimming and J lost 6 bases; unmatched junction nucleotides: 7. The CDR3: CASSDPGGTGDEKLFF. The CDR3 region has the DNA TGCGCCAGCAGTGACCCCGGCGGGACAGGGGATGAAAAACTGTTTTTT.

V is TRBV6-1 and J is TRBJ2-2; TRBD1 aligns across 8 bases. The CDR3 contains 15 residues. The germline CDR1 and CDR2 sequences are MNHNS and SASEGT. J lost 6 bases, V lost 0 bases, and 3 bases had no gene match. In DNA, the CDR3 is TGTGCCAGCAGTGAAGCCAGGGGGCGCGCCGGGGAGCTGTTTTTT. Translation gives CASSEARGRAGELFF.

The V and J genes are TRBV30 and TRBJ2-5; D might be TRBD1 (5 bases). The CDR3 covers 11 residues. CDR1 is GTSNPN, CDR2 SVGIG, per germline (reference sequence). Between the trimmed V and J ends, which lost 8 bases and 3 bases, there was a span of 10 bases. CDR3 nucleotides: TGTGCCGGGATGACAGAAGAGACCCAGTACTTC. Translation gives CAGMTEETQYF.